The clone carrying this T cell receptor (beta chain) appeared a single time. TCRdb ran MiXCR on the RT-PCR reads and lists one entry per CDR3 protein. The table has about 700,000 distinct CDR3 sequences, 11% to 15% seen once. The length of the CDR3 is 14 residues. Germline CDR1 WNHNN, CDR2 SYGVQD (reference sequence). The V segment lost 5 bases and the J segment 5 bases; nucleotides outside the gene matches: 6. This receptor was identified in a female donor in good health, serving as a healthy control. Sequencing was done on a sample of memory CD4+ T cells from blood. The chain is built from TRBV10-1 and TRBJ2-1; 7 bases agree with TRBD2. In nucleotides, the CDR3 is TGCGCCAGCAGTAGAGCGGGACGTAACAATGAGCAGTTCTTC. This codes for CASSRAGRNNEQFF.